The 29 T cell receptor beta chains presented below share a single source sample, sequenced in a study of neurological immune-mediated disorders. TCRdb reanalysed the 5' RACE reads using MiXCR and keeps one entry per CDR3 protein. The sample lists some 66,000 distinct CDR3 sequences, approximately 3.7% occurring once. Sequencing used PBMCs. The receptors here all came from a man aged 50-59 years with multiple sclerosis.

This clonotype was seen at least ten times. The V and J genes are TRBV20-1 and TRBJ2-1; no clear D gene. Looked up from germline, CDR1 is DFQATT and CDR2 is SNEGSKA (reference sequence). V shed 5 bases and J shed 0 bases, with 11 bases lying between them. The CDR3 is 14 amino acids. The CDR3 reads CSAQTKASYNEQFF. The CDR3 nucleotides are TGCAGTGCTCAGACAAAAGCCTCCTACAATGAGCAGTTCTTC.

This clonotype showed up just a few times. The gene calls are TRBV6-2 or TRBV6-3 and TRBJ2-5, with D unresolved. The germline V gene has CDR1 MNHEY and CDR2 SVGEGT. The CDR3 spans 16 residues. Trimming left V 0 bases short and J 5 bases short, with 16 bases between. As DNA, the CDR3 is TGTGCCAGCAGTTACTCGGGCTTGAAACGGGCTGAGACCCAGTACTTC. Protein sequence: CASSYSGLKRAETQYF.

The chain uses TRBV7-9 and TRBJ1-4, with D unresolved. Trimming shortened V by 0 bases and J by 8 bases, and 10 bases separated the two germline ends. Looked up from germline, CDR1 is SEHNR and CDR2 is FQNEAQ (reference sequence). CDR3 length equals 14 residues. The CDR3 spells CASSLAWVGEKLFF. In DNA, the CDR3 is TGTGCCAGCAGCTTAGCATGGGTTGGAGAAAAACTGTTTTTT.

The DNA of the CDR3 is TGTGCCAGCAGCTTAGCGGGGACAGGACAGCCCCAGCATTTT. Its translation is CASSLAGTGQPQHF. The V and J genes are TRBV7-2 and TRBJ1-5, with 8 bases matching TRBD1. CDR1 and CDR2 from the germline V gene are SGHTA and FQGNSA. J gave up 7 bases and V 0 bases, and 2 bases lay outside the gene matches. The CDR3 totals 14 residues.

This clonotype was observed many times. The V call is TRBV12-3 or TRBV12-4, the J call TRBJ2-3; D is unresolved. Deletions cut 7 bases from V and 0 bases from J, with 11 bases between. There are 14 residues in the CDR3. The CDR3 is CASTPTSSTDTQYF. CDR3 in DNA: TGTGCCAGCACCCCCACGTCTAGCACAGATACGCAGTATTTT.

This clonotype appeared many times. This chain links TRBV27 with TRBJ2-2, with TRBD2 identical over 7 bases. Trimming cost V 10 bases and J 1 base; bases outside gene matches: 9. Germline V gene sequence: CDR1 MNHEY, CDR2 SMNVEV (reference sequence). The CDR3 contains 15 residues. In DNA form, the CDR3 reads TGTGCCACTGCCTGGACTAGGGGGAACACCGGGGAGCTGTTTTTT. It specifies CATAWTRGNTGELFF.

This clonotype was seen repeatedly, ten times or more. The rearrangement uses TRBV6-5 and TRBJ2-7; tentative D call: TRBD1 (6 bases). CDR1 and CDR2 from the germline V gene are MNHEY and SVGAGI. The V and J ends lost 5 bases and 7 bases respectively, with 12 bases between them. This CDR3 has 12 residues. The CDR3 sequence: CASSQGLGEQYF. The CDR3, as DNA: TGTGCCAGCAGTCAGGGGCTGGGGGAGCAGTACTTC.

Many counts were recorded for this clonotype. The chain uses TRBV7-6 and TRBJ2-1; TRBD1 might be the D (5 bases). The CDR3 covers 13 residues. Germline values: CDR1 SGHVS, CDR2 FNYEAQ. V was clipped by 5 bases and J by 9 bases, with 14 bases between them. CDR3 amino acids: CASSGYRRVEQFF. Here the CDR3 DNA reads TGTGCCAGCAGCGGATATCGCAGGGTTGAGCAGTTCTTC.

Ten or more counts support this clonotype. V and J are TRBV4-1 and TRBJ2-3, with D uncertain. Germline V CDR1 and CDR2: MGHRA, YSYEKL. The CDR3 has 16 residues. V was shortened by 4 bases and J by 2 bases, with 16 bases between the two germline ends. The CDR3 here is CASSLISVIDTDTQYF. CDR3 coding DNA: TGCGCCAGCAGCCTCATAAGTGTCATCGACACAGATACGCAGTATTTT.

This clonotype has at least ten counts. The V gene is TRBV7-6, the J gene TRBJ2-3; no clear D gene. The germline V and J ends were trimmed by 0 bases and 5 bases, with 6 bases remaining between them. Germline CDR1 SGHVS, CDR2 FNYEAQ. The CDR3 runs 13 residues. The CDR3 DNA follows: TGTGCCAGCAGCTTAGCGTTAGTAGATACGCAGTATTTT. Translating it yields CASSLALVDTQYF.

In its sample, this clonotype was seen many times. V gene TRBV7-3 combines with J gene TRBJ1-1; 7 nucleotides line up with TRBD1. This CDR3 contains 13 residues. V was pared by 4 bases and J by 9 bases, with 8 bases of the junction left unmatched. Germline assignment: CDR1 SGHTA and CDR2 FQGTGA. The DNA for the CDR3 is TGTGCCAGCAGCTCGGGACAGTCTGCGAAAGCTTTCTTT. This translates into CASSSGQSAKAFF.

The rearrangement uses TRBV4-1 and TRBJ1-6; D unclear. Germline V gives CDR1 MGHRA, CDR2 YSYEKL. Trimming pared 0 bases from V and 7 bases from J, leaving 4 bases between. This CDR3 is built from 13 residues. CDR3 sequence: CASSQDHNSPLHF. CDR3 bases: TGCGCCAGCAGCCAAGATCACAATTCACCCCTCCACTTT.

This clonotype was counted at least ten times. V and J are TRBV4-3 and TRBJ2-3; D remains unclear. Germline lookup yields CDR1 LGHNA and CDR2 YSLEER. CDR3 size: 16 residues. Trimming cost V 0 bases and J 2 bases, with 12 bases left between them. This CDR3 reads CASSQDAATNTDTQYF. The CDR3 bases are TGCGCCAGCAGCCAAGATGCTGCCACCAACACAGATACGCAGTATTTT.

This clonotype was counted many times. V is TRBV20-1 and J is TRBJ2-5; D unresolved. The CDR3 is made up of 15 amino acids. Deletions cut 1 base from V and 3 bases from J, with 15 bases between. Per germline, CDR1 DFQATT and CDR2 SNEGSKA (reference sequence). The CDR3 is CSARVGASPEETQYF. In DNA, the CDR3 is TGCAGTGCTAGAGTAGGCGCTTCCCCCGAAGAGACCCAGTACTTC.

In the case of this clonotype: A read error is possible here, since a much larger clone lies one base away. The chain employs TRBV2 and TRBJ2-1, with a possible D match to TRBD1 (5 bases). Per germline, CDR1 SNHLY and CDR2 FYNNEI. This CDR3 region has 13 residues. V was trimmed by 6 bases and J by 13 bases, leaving 19 bases between them. CDR3 sequence: CASSRLKGFEQFF. The CDR3 DNA sequence: TGTGCCAGCAGCAGATTAAAGGGGTTTGAACAGTTCTTC.

CDR3 loop: CSAHRARATEAFF. The CDR3 region has the DNA TGCAGCGCCCACAGAGCCCGCGCAACTGAAGCTTTCTTT. This chain uses TRBV29-1 with TRBJ1-1; no reliable D call. CDR3 size: 13 residues. The germline CDR1 and CDR2 sequences are SQVTM and ANQGSEA. V lost 7 bases and J 5 bases, leaving 17 bases between the germline ends.

In its sample, this clonotype was seen many times. The chain combines TRBV7-9 with TRBJ2-5; no firm D call. This CDR3 contains 15 residues. V lost 5 bases and J lost 3, with 16 bases in between. CDR1 and CDR2 (germline): SEHNR, FQNEAQ (reference sequence). The CDR3 region has the DNA TGTGCCAGCAGCCCGGCCACTACGAGGAAAGAGACCCAGTACTTC. Encoded protein: CASSPATTRKETQYF.

The chain has TRBV29-1 and TRBJ2-1, with D hard to call. The CDR3 has 13 amino acids. Germline V gives CDR1 SQVTM, CDR2 ANQGSEA. The V end lost 2 bases, the J end lost 1 base, and 6 bases lay between the germline ends. CDR3 protein: CSVESTSYNEQFF. The CDR3 DNA sequence: TGCAGCGTTGAATCCACTTCCTACAATGAGCAGTTCTTC.

This clonotype was recorded at least ten times. The rearrangement links TRBV20-1 to TRBJ1-4, with 8 bases matching TRBD1. CDR1 is DFQATT and CDR2 is SNEGSKA in the germline V gene (reference sequence). V dropped 1 base and J dropped 5; count of bases not matched to a gene: 15. The CDR3 extends over 18 amino acids. This chain's CDR3 is CSARAYGTQGAGNEKLFF. Written as DNA, the CDR3 is TGCAGTGCTAGAGCTTATGGGACCCAGGGGGCAGGGAATGAAAAACTGTTTTTT.

The sample holds many counts of this clonotype. This chain uses TRBV6-2 or TRBV6-3 with TRBJ1-4; TRBD1 is a possible D gene (5 bases). The germline V gene encodes CDR1 MNHEY and CDR2 SVGEGT. This CDR3 is 13 amino acids long. V lost 7 bases to trimming and J lost 7 bases, with 13 bases between them. CDR3 region: CASIRGQGEKLFF. The CDR3 DNA reads as TGTGCCAGCATACGCGGTCAGGGTGAAAAACTGTTTTTT.

This clonotype has only a few counts. Possible read error: a much larger clone is one base away. The chain recombines TRBV5-1 with TRBJ2-1; no clear D. This CDR3 contains 16 residues. Germline values: CDR1 SGHRS, CDR2 YFSETQ. Between the trimmed V and J ends, which lost 6 bases and 1 base, there was a span of 17 bases. The CDR3 loop reads CASKMGWFRSYNEQFF. DNA for the CDR3: TGCGCCAGCAAAATGGGGTGGTTTAGATCCTACAATGAGCAGTTCTTC. Filled out from reference TRBV5-1 and TRBJ2-1, the complete variable domain reads KAGVTQTPRYLIKTRGQQVTLSCSPISGHRSVSWYQQTPGQGLQFLFEYFSETQRNKGNFPGRFSGRQFSNSRSEMNVSTLELGDSALYLCASKMGWFRSYNEQFFGPGTRLTVL.

This clonotype was observed many times. The chain employs TRBV4-3 and TRBJ1-1, with a weak D call TRBD1 (6 bases). The CDR3 runs to 16 residues. V was trimmed by 0 bases and J by 6 bases, leaving 17 bases between them. Germline lookup yields CDR1 LGHNA and CDR2 YSLEER. The CDR3 DNA follows: TGCGCCAGCAGCCAAGAACCCCGGGGGGCGCTTTCTGAAGCTTTCTTT. Translated: CASSQEPRGALSEAFF.

This clonotype was counted ten times or more. The chain couples TRBV7-2 to TRBJ2-1; D gene uncertain. The CDR3 consists of 14 residues. V lost 1 base and J 3 bases, leaving 7 bases between the germline ends. Per the germline V gene, CDR1 is SGHTA and CDR2 is FQGNSA. CDR3 nucleotide sequence: TGTGCCAGCAGCTTAGAGTCAGTCTACAATGAGCAGTTCTTC. Translated, it gives CASSLESVYNEQFF.

The sample holds many counts of this clonotype. This rearrangement joins TRBV7-9 to TRBJ2-3; no clear D gene. This CDR3 contains 12 residues. Germline V CDR1 and CDR2: SEHNR, FQNEAQ (reference sequence). V lost 1 base, J lost 3 bases, and 2 bases lay in between. This chain's CDR3 is CASSLGTDTQYF. DNA for the CDR3: TGTGCCAGCAGCTTAGGAACAGATACGCAGTATTTT. Using reference TRBV7-9 and TRBJ2-3 for the parts outside the CDR3, the full variable domain is DTGVSQNPRHKITKRGQNVTFRCDPISEHNRLYWYRQTLGQGPEFLTYFQNEAQLEKSRLLSDRFSAERPKGSFSTLEIQRTEQGDSAMYLCASSLGTDTQYFGPGTRLTVL.

This clonotype was picked up many times. The chain joins TRBV4-1 to TRBJ2-7; possible D gene TRBD1, 6 bases. The germline V and J ends were trimmed by 1 base and 7 bases, with 14 bases remaining between them. CDR1 and CDR2 (germline): MGHRA, YSYEKL. The CDR3 is 14 residues long. As DNA, the CDR3 is TGCGCCAGCAGCCAAGGGGGTCACAGGGCGGAGCAGTACTTC. Translated, it gives CASSQGGHRAEQYF.

In its sample, this clonotype was seen a few times. This may be a read error: a much more frequent sequence differs by one nucleotide. The V gene is TRBV5-1, the J gene TRBJ2-6, with D possibly being TRBD1 (5 bases). The CDR3 sequence is 15 residues long. Germline V gene sequence: CDR1 SGHRS, CDR2 YFSETQ. The CDR3 DNA is TGCGCCAGCAGCTTGGTCAGGGATGGGGCCAAAGTCCTGACTTTC. This codes for CASSLVRDGAKVLTF. Based on the CDR3 plus reference TRBV5-1 and TRBJ2-6, the full variable domain is KAGVTQTPRYLIKTRGQQVTLSCSPISGHRSVSWYQQTPGQGLQFLFEYFSETQRNKGNFPGRFSGRQFSNSRSEMNVSTLELGDSALYLCASSLVRDGAKVLTFGAGSRLTVL.

This clonotype was counted at least ten times. V usage is TRBV20-1 and J usage is TRBJ1-6; 7 bases line up with TRBD1. CDR1 and CDR2 from the germline V gene are DFQATT and SNEGSKA (reference sequence). The CDR3 runs to 15 residues. J lost 5 bases, V lost 3 bases, and 7 bases had no gene match. CDR3 sequence: CSARGTGADNSPLHF. The CDR3 coding sequence is TGCAGTGCTAGGGGAACAGGGGCCGATAATTCACCCCTCCACTTT.

This clonotype has at least ten counts. This chain links TRBV28 with TRBJ1-5; D unresolved. Trimming stripped 7 bases from V and 4 bases from J, with 11 bases between. Germline values: CDR1 MDHEN, CDR2 SYDVKM. The CDR3 has 13 residues. CDR3 protein: CASNFYSNQPQHF. The DNA of the CDR3 is TGTGCCAGCAATTTCTACTCAAATCAGCCCCAGCATTTT.

Ten or more counts support this clonotype. This chain links TRBV4-3 with TRBJ1-1; unclear D gene. There are 16 residues in the CDR3. The V and J ends lost 4 bases and 0 bases respectively, with 15 bases between them. CDR1 LGHNA and CDR2 YSLEER come from the germline V gene. DNA for the CDR3: TGCGCCAGCAGCCCCAATTCGAAGAGCATGAACACTGAAGCTTTCTTT. It translates to CASSPNSKSMNTEAFF.